This TCR beta chain comes out of a study of blood T cell repertoires in COVID-19. Sequenced by immunoSEQ multiplex PCR; TCRdb stores in-frame clones only, minus some. This sample has 410,000 or so clones, with over 75% found just once. This CDR3 spans 15 amino acids. CDR1 MNHNY and CDR2 SVGAGI come from the germline V gene (reference sequence). The germline V and J ends were trimmed by 6 bases and 4 bases, with 18 bases remaining between them. The chain couples TRBV6-6 to TRBJ1-1, with a tentative D call TRBD1 (6 bases). The sequenced sample was peripheral blood. This TCR was recovered from a woman aged 40 to 49 with COVID-19, enrolled during active disease. CDR3 in DNA: TGTGCCAGCAGCCACTCAGGGGCGGTCGGCACTGAAGCTTTCTTT. Translation gives CASSHSGAVGTEAFF.